The 18 T cell receptor beta chains presented below share a single source sample, sequenced in a study of read filtering for tumor transcriptome and immune sequencing. From 300 to 400 ng of RNA, a library with molecular barcoded alpha/delta and beta/gamma adaptors was made. MiXCR was run by TCRdb on the reads, yielding one entry per CDR3 protein. In the table there are tens of thousands of distinct CDR3 sequences, under 25% of which are singletons. The specimen sequenced was a population of CD138-negative cells sorted from bone marrow. All receptors derive from a donor over 35 with multiple myeloma.

This clonotype was seen at least ten times. The chain employs TRBV5-4 and TRBJ1-1; a weak D match, TRBD1 (6 bases). This CDR3 region has 14 residues. Germline-derived CDR1 and CDR2 are SGHNT and YYREEE (reference sequence). The V gene lost 4 bases and the J gene lost 1 base, with 11 bases spanning the gap. Here the CDR3 DNA reads TGTGCCAGCAGCACCGGAGGGGGGAACACTGAAGCTTTCTTT. It specifies CASSTGGGNTEAFF.

The rearrangement links TRBV6-6 to TRBJ1-5, with 9 nucleotides matching TRBD1. The CDR3 length is 15 residues. With V trimmed by 6 bases and J by 4 bases, 7 bases remained unmatched. Germline V gene sequence: CDR1 MNHNY, CDR2 SVGAGI (reference sequence). The DNA of the CDR3 is TGTGCCAGCAGATCAGACAGGGGGTGGAATCAGCCCCAGCATTTT. Its protein product is CASRSDRGWNQPQHF.

The rearrangement joins TRBV5-8 to TRBJ1-2; TRBD1 matches at 8 bases. CDR1 is SGHTS and CDR2 is YDEGEE in the germline V gene. This CDR3 has 13 amino acids. The V and J ends lost 3 bases and 10 bases, in that order; junction bases with no gene match: 8. The CDR3 here is CASSSRDRTTYTF. The CDR3 DNA is TGTGCCAGCAGCTCCCGGGACAGGACAACCTACACCTTC.

This clonotype was detected a few times. CDR3 coding DNA: TGTGCCAGCACTAAGGGCGGGACCTACGAGCAGTACTTC. Amino acid sequence: CASTKGGTYEQYF. This rearrangement joins TRBV28 to TRBJ2-7; maybe TRBD2 (6 bases). This CDR3 has 13 residues. Germline-derived CDR1 and CDR2 are MDHEN and SYDVKM. With 7 bases removed from V and 2 bases from J, the gap between germline ends came to 12 bases.

Ten or more counts support this clonotype. The V gene is TRBV9, the J gene TRBJ2-3; 7 bases agree with TRBD1. The CDR3 has 16 amino acids. CDR1 and CDR2 from the germline V gene are SGDLS and YYNGEE. The J segment lost 2 bases and the V segment lost 2 bases, leaving 8 bases of the junction unmatched. The CDR3 DNA reads TGTGCCAGCAGCGTCGGGGACAGCCTATACACAGATACGCAGTATTTT. It encodes CASSVGDSLYTDTQYF.

This clonotype was counted many times. This chain joins TRBV28 and TRBJ2-1; D not certain. V was pared by 7 bases and J by 2 bases, with 21 bases between. The germline V gene encodes CDR1 MDHEN and CDR2 SYDVKM. This CDR3 spans 17 amino acids. The DNA of the CDR3 is TGTGCCAGCACGTCCGTCCCGCCAGTTGTGACCTACAATGAGCAGTTCTTC. Translated: CASTSVPPVVTYNEQFF.

This clonotype was detected ten times or more. The gene calls are TRBV7-3 and TRBJ2-1; 9 positions match TRBD2. The CDR3 has 14 amino acids. The V gene's germline CDR1 is SGHTA and CDR2 FQGTGA. V lost 3 bases to trimming and J lost 6 bases; unmatched junction nucleotides: 3. For the CDR3, the DNA is TGTGCCAGCAGCTTTAGCGGGGGCCCCAATGAGCAGTTCTTC. Protein sequence: CASSFSGGPNEQFF.

This clonotype came up many times. The chain recombines TRBV18 with TRBJ2-3; D perhaps matches TRBD1 (6 bases). Germline CDR1 and CDR2: KGHSH and LQKENI. The CDR3 is 15 amino acids. Trimming took 5 bases from V and 2 from J, leaving 14 bases between them. Here the CDR3 reads CASSFTGQNTDTQYF. CDR3 nucleotides: TGTGCCAGCTCATTCACAGGGCAAAACACAGATACGCAGTATTTT.

This sequence joins TRBV25-1 and TRBJ1-5; the D gene is possibly TRBD1 (6 bases). The CDR3 totals 20 residues. Germline V gene sequence: CDR1 MGHDK, CDR2 SYGVNS. V was clipped by 3 bases and J by 6 bases, with 30 bases between them. The CDR3 spells CASSDLGYGRTARPVQPQHF. The CDR3 DNA sequence: TGTGCCAGCAGTGATTTGGGATACGGAAGGACAGCCCGGCCGGTTCAGCCCCAGCATTTT.

This clonotype has a handful of counts. The chain is built from TRBV3-1 and TRBJ2-5; TRBD2 agrees at 8 bases. The CDR3 contains 14 residues. With 2 bases clipped from V and 4 bases from J, the junction kept 3 bases outside the gene matches. CDR1 is LGHDT and CDR2 is YNNKEL in the germline V gene (reference sequence). The CDR3 spells CASSQRTSRETQYF. The DNA for the CDR3 is TGTGCCAGCAGCCAACGGACTAGCCGAGAGACCCAGTACTTC.

Worth noting for this clonotype: This likely comes from a read error, as the CDR3 has no conserved phenylalanine or tryptophan at its end. This chain joins TRBV6-1 and TRBJ2-3; D may be TRBD1 (6 bases). CDR1 and CDR2 (germline): MNHNS, SASEGT. The V end was cut by 3 bases, the J end by 5 bases, with 18 bases between. The CDR3 loop spans 16 amino acids. The CDR3 protein is CASSEIRAGAIDTQYS. The CDR3 DNA reads as TGTGCCAGCAGTGAGATTAGGGCAGGGGCTATAGATACGCAGTATTCT.

This clonotype has at least ten counts. The J gene is TRBJ2-7, the V gene TRBV2, with 10 nucleotides matching TRBD2. The V gene end was trimmed by 5 bases and the J gene end by 6 bases; junction bases not matched to a gene: 10. Looked up from germline, CDR1 is SNHLY and CDR2 is FYNNEI. The CDR3 sequence is 15 residues long. The CDR3: CASSRAGGETFEQYF. Here the CDR3 DNA reads TGTGCCAGCAGTAGAGCGGGGGGGGAAACTTTCGAGCAGTACTTC.

This clonotype was seen many times. The gene calls are TRBV20-1 and TRBJ2-4; 9 bases line up with TRBD2. Germline V gene sequence: CDR1 DFQATT, CDR2 SNEGSKA (reference sequence). After removal of 2 bases from V and 1 base from J, the junction contained 0 bases not matched to a gene. The CDR3 loop spans 14 amino acids. The CDR3: CSARLAGAKNIQYF. CDR3 nucleotide sequence: TGCAGTGCTAGACTAGCGGGGGCCAAAAACATTCAGTACTTC.

Worth noting for this clonotype: It may be a read error: a sequence one base away is much more abundant. V and J are TRBV5-1 and TRBJ1-4; D remains unclear. Looked up from germline, CDR1 is SGHRS and CDR2 is YFSETQ. CDR3 length equals 13 residues. The CDR3 DNA follows: TGCGCCAGCAGCCAAGAGGTCAATGAAGAACTGTTTTTT. Its translation is CASSQEVNEELFF. Full variable domain (remainder filled in from reference TRBV5-1 and TRBJ1-4): KAGVTQTPRYLIKTRGQQVTLSCSPISGHRSVSWYQQTPGQGLQFLFEYFSETQRNKGNFPGRFSGRQFSNSRSEMNVSTLELGDSALYLCASSQEVNEELFFGSGTQLSVL.

This clonotype was observed at least ten times. The rearrangement uses TRBV20-1 and TRBJ2-1; D is tentatively TRBD1 or TRBD2 (6 bases each). Trimming stripped 3 bases from V and 4 bases from J, with 13 bases between. The germline V gene has CDR1 DFQATT and CDR2 SNEGSKA (reference sequence). This CDR3 has 14 amino acids. The CDR3 bases are TGCAGTGCTAGGAAAAGGGGGGCTTACAATGAGCAGTTCTTC. Its translation: CSARKRGAYNEQFF.

This clonotype was observed many times. This chain uses TRBV7-9 with TRBJ2-6, with 11 positions matching TRBD1. Germline CDR1 is SEHNR and CDR2 is FQNEAQ (reference sequence). The CDR3 consists of 16 residues. Trimming took 5 bases from V and 5 from J; bases not matched to a gene: 5. The CDR3, as DNA: TGTGCCAGCAGCCCTGGACAGGGGGCGTGGGCCAACGTCCTGACTTTC. Protein: CASSPGQGAWANVLTF.

Notes on this clonotype: This may be a read error: a much more frequent sequence differs by one nucleotide. The rearrangement links TRBV12-3 or TRBV12-4 to TRBJ1-5; D gene uncertain. The CDR3 length is 12 residues. CDR3 sequence: CASNLEGMTQHF. CDR3 DNA sequence: TGTGCCAGCAATTTAGAGGGCATGACCCAGCATTTT.

This clonotype occurred many times. Germline and junction disagree at one end, which may indicate a read error. The gene calls are TRBV7-6 and TRBJ2-6; D uncertain. The CDR3 extends over 13 amino acids. CDR1 is SGHVS, CDR2 FNYEAQ, per germline. CDR3: CASSLSRANVLTF. CDR3 coding DNA: TGTGCCAGCAGCCTCTCTAGGGCCAACGTCCTGACTTTC.